This T cell receptor (beta chain) is drawn from a study of cytomegalovirus exposure and HLA in healthy donors. In the PCR, 60 Vbeta and 13 Jbeta primers were used. Repertoires were generated with immunoSEQ multiplex PCR, while TCRdb's copy carries only in-frame clones and drops some. Of 70,000 to 95,000 clones listed, around 77% are singletons. CDR3 length: 16 residues. V lost 0 bases and J lost 1; bases outside the gene matches: 6. The germline gives CDR1 SGHTA, CDR2 FQGNSA. Study-wide results and limits: Researchers reportedly found TCR beta sequences accurately predicted most subjects' HLA-A and HLA-B alleles.

To note about this clone: Its antigen is currently unknown.

The clonotype originates from a man aged 50-59 years in good health and CMV-seronegative. The chain links TRBV7-2 to TRBJ2-7, with 7 bases that match TRBD2. Sequencing was done on a sample of PBMCs. CDR3: CASSLAGGGASYEQYF. CDR3 nucleotide sequence: TGTGCCAGCAGCTTAGCGGGCGGGGGAGCATCCTACGAGCAGTACTTC.